Following are 8 T cell receptor beta chains from one sample sequenced in a study of control samples from healthy donors and cancer patients. Data came from immunoSEQ multiplex PCR; TCRdb stores just in-frame clones and leaves some out. The sample holds 79,000 or so clones, around nine tenths seen once. Sequenced input: PBMCs. These receptors all come from a woman aged 45-65 years with colorectal cancer.

The chain carries TRBV15 and TRBJ1-2; D is uncertain. This CDR3 spans 12 amino acids. Between the trimmed V and J ends, which lost 4 bases and 4 bases, there was a span of 7 bases. CDR1 and CDR2 from the germline V gene are LNHNV and YYDKDF (reference sequence). The CDR3 DNA is TGTGCCACCAGCATTTCTTCCTATGGCTACACCTTC. This gives the protein CATSISSYGYTF.

This clone appeared a single time. V is TRBV19 and J is TRBJ2-1, with 15 nucleotides matching TRBD2. The CDR3 has 16 residues. Germline CDR1 and CDR2: LNHDA and SQIVND (reference sequence). The trim removed 7 bases at V and 9 bases at J, leaving 10 bases unmatched. CDR3 DNA: TGTGCCAGTACCCCCGGGGGACTAGCGGGGGGTGGTGAGCAGTTCTTC. Amino acid sequence: CASTPGGLAGGGEQFF.

This clone was found once. The J gene is TRBJ2-7, the V gene TRBV6-4; D might be TRBD2 (7 bases). The CDR3 is 14 amino acids. CDR1 and CDR2 (germline): MRHNA, SNTAGT. Trimming removed 0 bases at V and 4 bases at J, with 10 bases between. In nucleotides, the CDR3 is TGTGCCAGCAGTGACTCGAGGGGGGGATACGAGCAGTACGTC. It specifies CASSDSRGGYEQYV.

This clone was observed a single time. The genes are TRBV30 and TRBJ1-4, with D possibly matching TRBD1 (5 bases). V was clipped by 2 bases and J by 7 bases, with 8 bases between them. Germline lookup yields CDR1 GTSNPN and CDR2 SVGIG (reference sequence). This CDR3 comprises 12 residues. Written as DNA, the CDR3 is TGTGCCTGGAGTTCGGGGGGTGAAAAACTGTTTTTT. As protein: CAWSSGGEKLFF. Based on the CDR3 plus reference TRBV30 and TRBJ1-4, the full variable domain is SQTIHQWPATLVQPVGSPLSLECTVEGTSNPNLYWYRQAAGRGLQLLFYSVGIGQISSEVPQNLSASRPQDRQFILSSKKLLLSDSGFYLCAWSSGGEKLFFGSGTQLSVL.

The chain carries TRBV27 and TRBJ1-4; 7 bases are shared with TRBD1. The CDR3 contains 17 residues. The J segment lost 8 bases and the V segment lost 4 bases, leaving 16 bases of the junction unmatched. Germline values: CDR1 MNHEY, CDR2 SMNVEV (reference sequence). The CDR3 DNA follows: TGTGCCAGCAGTTCGTACCGACAGGGCGGGTCGAAAGAAAAACTGTTTTTT. Translating gives CASSSYRQGGSKEKLFF.

V and J are TRBV7-3 and TRBJ1-1; the D is unclear. The CDR3 is made up of 13 amino acids. V lost 4 bases and J lost 1, with 7 bases in between. The germline V gene has CDR1 SGHTA and CDR2 FQGTGA. This chain's CDR3 is CASSSLQNTEAFF. The DNA for the CDR3 is TGTGCCAGCAGCTCACTCCAGAACACTGAAGCTTTCTTT. The full variable domain, rest sourced from reference TRBV7-3 and TRBJ1-1, is GAGVSQTPSNKVTEKGKYVELRCDPISGHTALYWYRQSLGQGPEFLIYFQGTGAADDSGLPNDRFFAVRPEGSVSTLKIQRTERGDSAVYLCASSSLQNTEAFFGQGTRLTVV.

To note about this clone: The germline gene is not matched at one end of the junction; a read error may be the cause. This chain uses TRBV7-2 with TRBJ2-5; either TRBD1 or TRBD2 may fit D (5 bases each). This CDR3 spans 11 amino acids. Germline assignment: CDR1 SGHTA and CDR2 FQGNSA. In nucleotides, the CDR3 is TGTGCCAGCAGCTTAAGAGGGGCCCACTACTTC. Translation: CASSLRGAHYF.

V usage is TRBV24-1 and J usage is TRBJ2-2, with D possibly TRBD2 on 7 matching bases. This CDR3 has 15 residues. V lost 5 bases and J lost 4, with 13 bases in between. CDR1 is KGHDR and CDR2 is SFDVKD in the germline V gene. Here the CDR3 reads CATSAGGPSTGELFF. The DNA for the CDR3 is TGTGCCACCAGTGCGGGGGGCCCTTCCACCGGGGAGCTGTTTTTT.